These 29 T cell receptor beta chains came from one sample sequenced in a study of blood T cell repertoires in COVID-19. Sequencing used immunoSEQ multiplex PCR; TCRdb keeps in-frame clones, though not all of them. Among just under 65,000 clones listed, around 80% were seen once. Specimen: peripheral blood. These TCRs come from a man aged 60 to 69 with COVID-19, enrolled during active disease.

V is TRBV7-3 and J is TRBJ2-1; the match to TRBD2 covers 12 bases. Trimming removed 8 bases from V and 7 bases from J; junction bases left unmatched: 9. Germline V gene sequence: CDR1 SGHTA, CDR2 FQGTGA. CDR3 length equals 15 residues. The CDR3 is CASRIGLAGSNEQFF. CDR3 sequence (DNA): TGTGCCAGCCGAATTGGACTAGCGGGGAGTAATGAGCAGTTCTTC.

Only a few counts were recorded for this clone. The V call is TRBV6-5, the J call TRBJ2-5; tentative D call: TRBD1 (5 bases). Germline V CDR1 and CDR2: MNHEY, SVGAGI. Trimming removed 6 bases from V and 7 bases from J, with 15 bases in between. The CDR3 is made up of 13 amino acids. CDR3 in DNA: TGTGCCAGCAGAGTCACCGACAGTGGGACCCAGTACTTC. Protein sequence: CASRVTDSGTQYF.

Written as DNA, the CDR3 is TGTGCCAGCAGCGTCGGGGGTCGGACCGGGGAGCTGTTTTTT. This translates into CASSVGGRTGELFF. This rearrangement joins TRBV9 to TRBJ2-2; TRBD2 is a possible D gene (6 bases). The germline V gene has CDR1 SGDLS and CDR2 YYNGEE. The V end lost 2 bases, the J end lost 5 bases, and 10 bases lay between the germline ends. There are 14 residues in the CDR3.

This clone has only one observation. V gene TRBV6-5 combines with J gene TRBJ1-3, with a tentative D call TRBD1 (5 bases). This CDR3 is built from 16 residues. The germline gives CDR1 MNHEY, CDR2 SVGAGI. Trimming removed 2 bases at V and 0 bases at J, with 11 bases between. The CDR3 sequence is CASSYDSQISGNTIYF. The CDR3 DNA reads as TGTGCCAGCAGTTACGACAGCCAAATCTCTGGAAACACCATATATTTT.

The rearrangement links TRBV5-4 to TRBJ2-1; maybe TRBD2 (6 bases). CDR1 is SGHNT, CDR2 YYREEE, per germline (reference sequence). There are 14 residues in the CDR3. V gave up 4 bases and J gave up 6 bases, with 14 bases separating them. This CDR3 is CASSVVEGSNEQFF. In DNA, the CDR3 is TGTGCCAGCAGCGTGGTGGAGGGTAGCAATGAGCAGTTCTTC. The complete variable domain, with remaining parts taken from reference TRBV5-4 and TRBJ2-1, reads ETGVTQSPTHLIKTRGQQVTLRCSSQSGHNTVSWYQQALGQGPQFIFQYYREEENGRGNFPPRFSGLQFPNYSSELNVNALELDDSALYLCASSVVEGSNEQFFGPGTRLTVL.

The CDR3 sequence is CASSLAGGPKNEQFF. Written as DNA, the CDR3 is TGTGCCAGCTCATTAGCGGGGGGGCCGAAAAATGAGCAGTTCTTC. This chain joins TRBV18 and TRBJ2-1; 11 bases agree with TRBD2. CDR1 and CDR2 (germline): KGHSH, LQKENI. CDR3 length equals 15 residues. With V trimmed by 5 bases and J by 7 bases, 7 bases remained unmatched.

The sample holds one count of this clone. The chain recombines TRBV27 with TRBJ2-7; 8 bases map to TRBD1. Per germline, CDR1 MNHEY and CDR2 SMNVEV (reference sequence). V lost 6 bases, J lost 2 bases, and 6 bases stayed unmatched. This CDR3 spans 14 amino acids. CDR3 loop: CASRRQGNTYEQYF. For the CDR3, the DNA is TGTGCCAGCAGGAGACAGGGGAACACCTACGAGCAGTACTTC.

CDR3 nucleotide sequence: TGTGCCAGTAGTAGGGGGACTAACACCGGGGAGCTGTTTTTT. Encoded protein: CASSRGTNTGELFF. V and J are TRBV19 and TRBJ2-2; tentatively, D is TRBD2 (6 bases). The CDR3 loop spans 14 amino acids. Trimming left V 4 bases short and J 2 bases short, with 8 bases between. Per germline, CDR1 LNHDA and CDR2 SQIVND (reference sequence).

The chain employs TRBV29-1 and TRBJ1-1; a weak D match, TRBD1 (5 bases). CDR1 is SQVTM, CDR2 ANQGSEA, per germline. This CDR3 is built from 13 residues. Trimming removed 6 bases from V and 6 bases from J, with 17 bases in between. In DNA, the CDR3 is TGCAGCGTGGAACGACAGATAACTTCTGAAGCTTTCTTT. Encoded protein: CSVERQITSEAFF. Using reference TRBV29-1 and TRBJ1-1 for the parts outside the CDR3, the full variable domain is SAVISQKPSRDICQRGTSLTIQCQVDSQVTMMFWYRQQPGQSLTLIATANQGSEATYESGFVIDKFPISRPNLTFSTLTVSNMSPEDSSIYLCSVERQITSEAFFGQGTRLTVV.

The chain links TRBV28 to TRBJ1-2, with 7 bases aligning to TRBD1. J lost 4 bases, V lost 6 bases, and 5 bases had no gene match. The V gene's germline CDR1 is MDHEN and CDR2 SYDVKM. This CDR3 is built from 13 residues. CDR3 region: CASRAGQLYGYTF. CDR3 nucleotides: TGTGCCAGCAGGGCGGGACAGCTCTATGGCTACACCTTC.

V gene TRBV7-9 combines with J gene TRBJ2-1; TRBD2 agrees at 9 bases. There are 15 residues in the CDR3. Germline CDR1 reads SEHNR; CDR2 reads FQNEAQ (reference sequence). Unmatched junction bases numbered 9, after V lost 5 bases and J lost 7 bases. The CDR3 loop is CASSARGGPGNEQFF. Written as DNA, the CDR3 is TGTGCCAGCAGCGCGCGGGGGGGCCCCGGGAATGAGCAGTTCTTC. Using reference TRBV7-9 and TRBJ2-1 for the parts outside the CDR3, the full variable domain is DTGVSQNPRHKITKRGQNVTFRCDPISEHNRLYWYRQTLGQGPEFLTYFQNEAQLEKSRLLSDRFSAERPKGSFSTLEIQRTEQGDSAMYLCASSARGGPGNEQFFGPGTRLTVL.

This clone appeared a single time. The chain is built from TRBV6-1 and TRBJ2-1; D uncertain. The germline V and J ends were trimmed by 0 bases and 2 bases, with 8 bases remaining between them. This CDR3 is 15 amino acids long. From germline, CDR1 is MNHNS and CDR2 SASEGT. The CDR3 coding sequence is TGTGCCAGCAGTGAAGCAAGCTACCCCTACAATGAGCAGTTCTTC. It codes for CASSEASYPYNEQFF.

V is TRBV6-5 and J is TRBJ1-5, with 8 bases matching TRBD1. The CDR3 spans 13 residues. CDR1 and CDR2 from the germline V gene are MNHEY and SVGAGI. J was trimmed by 8 bases and V by 5 bases; bases with no gene match: 5. The CDR3 DNA is TGTGCCAGCAGTCGTCAGACAGGGGAGCCCCAGCATTTT. It specifies CASSRQTGEPQHF.

The V and J genes are TRBV10-3 and TRBJ1-2; D call uncertain. The length of the CDR3 is 13 residues. V lost 4 bases to trimming and J lost 6 bases, with 12 bases between them. Germline CDR1 and CDR2: ENHRY and SYGVKD. The DNA of the CDR3 is TGTGCCATCAGTGCTCCCCAGTTCAATGGCTACACCTTC. As protein: CAISAPQFNGYTF.

This clone occurred once. This chain joins TRBV27 and TRBJ2-5; TRBD2 matches 10 bases. The CDR3 spans 14 residues. Germline V CDR1 and CDR2: MNHEY, SMNVEV (reference sequence). V lost 6 bases, J lost 5 bases, and 6 bases stayed unmatched. CDR3 loop: CASRQRGGWETQYF. CDR3 bases: TGTGCCAGCAGGCAGCGGGGGGGCTGGGAGACCCAGTACTTC.

V is TRBV28 and J is TRBJ1-3; 7 bases agree with TRBD1. The CDR3 extends over 16 amino acids. The ends lost 6 bases at V and 2 bases at J; junction bases unmatched: 10. Germline V CDR1 and CDR2: MDHEN, SYDVKM. This CDR3 is CASRRTGTATGNTIYF. The CDR3 DNA sequence: TGTGCCAGCAGGCGAACCGGGACAGCAACTGGAAACACCATATATTTT.

This sequence joins TRBV20-1 and TRBJ2-3; no firm D call. V was shortened by 6 bases and J by 6 bases, with 7 bases between the two germline ends. The CDR3 runs 10 residues. Germline V gene data show CDR1 as DFQATT and CDR2 as SNEGSKA (reference sequence). The DNA of the CDR3 is TGCAGTGCCCGAGCGGATACGCAGTATTTT. Residues: CSARADTQYF.

This chain connects TRBV6-5 to TRBJ2-3, with D possibly matching TRBD1 (5 bases). Trimming shortened V by 6 bases and J by 6 bases, and 13 bases separated the two germline ends. CDR1 is MNHEY and CDR2 is SVGAGI in the germline V gene. This CDR3 comprises 13 residues. CDR3 DNA: TGTGCCAGCAGGGACATCTCAGAGGATACGCAGTATTTT. It specifies CASRDISEDTQYF.

The chain combines TRBV5-1 with TRBJ1-1; 7 nucleotides match TRBD1. The V gene's germline CDR1 is SGHRS and CDR2 YFSETQ. CDR3 length: 15 amino acids. J lost 2 bases, V lost 4 bases, and 8 bases had no gene match. The CDR3 nucleotides are TGCGCCAGCAGCACATGGACAGGCCCTAACACTGAAGCTTTCTTT. Amino acid sequence: CASSTWTGPNTEAFF. The full variable domain, with the rest looked up from reference TRBV5-1 and TRBJ1-1, is KAGVTQTPRYLIKTRGQQVTLSCSPISGHRSVSWYQQTPGQGLQFLFEYFSETQRNKGNFPGRFSGRQFSNSRSEMNVSTLELGDSALYLCASSTWTGPNTEAFFGQGTRLTVV.

In its sample, this clone is medium-sized. The chain carries TRBV27 and TRBJ2-7; 9 nucleotides agree with TRBD1. This CDR3 has 14 residues. CDR1 MNHEY and CDR2 SMNVEV come from the germline V gene (reference sequence). V gave up 7 bases and J gave up 6 bases; unmatched junction bases: 10. CDR3 nucleotide sequence: TGTGCCAGCACCCTGGGGGGACAGGGAGCCGAGCAGTACTTC. Amino acid sequence: CASTLGGQGAEQYF.

V usage is TRBV28 and J usage is TRBJ1-5; 7 nucleotides align to TRBD1. Germline V gene data show CDR1 as MDHEN and CDR2 as SYDVKM. The CDR3 consists of 14 residues. Trimming took 6 bases from V and 2 from J; bases not matched to a gene: 4. The CDR3 reads CASRFTGGNQPQHF. Written as DNA, the CDR3 is TGTGCCAGCAGATTTACAGGGGGCAATCAGCCCCAGCATTTT. The variable domain in full, with the rest retrieved from reference TRBV28 and TRBJ1-5, is DVKVTQSSRYLVKRTGEKVFLECVQDMDHENMFWYRQDPGLGLRLIYFSYDVKMKEKGDIPEGYSVSREKKERFSLILESASTNQTSMYLCASRFTGGNQPQHFGDGTRLSIL.

The chain combines TRBV24-1 with TRBJ1-5; no clear D. The V gene's germline CDR1 is KGHDR and CDR2 SFDVKD. The CDR3 is 16 amino acids. V lost 2 bases and J lost 3, with 13 bases in between. CDR3 coding DNA: TGTGCCACCAGTGATTCGAGTTTCAGGATCAATCAGCCCCAGCATTTT. This codes for CATSDSSFRINQPQHF.

The rearrangement joins TRBV10-1 to TRBJ1-6; D possibly corresponds to TRBD1 (5 bases). Germline V gene lookup returns CDR1 WNHNN and CDR2 SYGVQD (reference sequence). The V end lost 0 bases, the J end lost 15 bases, and 12 bases lay between the germline ends. The CDR3 runs 13 residues. CDR3 in DNA: TGCGCCAGCAGTGAGTCTCGGACAACGATCCTCCACTTT. Translated: CASSESRTTILHF.

The V gene is TRBV6-1, the J gene TRBJ1-6; D unresolved. The CDR3 consists of 14 residues. The germline gives CDR1 MNHNS, CDR2 SASEGT. Trimming shortened V by 1 base and J by 9 bases, and 10 bases separated the two germline ends. CDR3: CASSEVVRFSPLHF. DNA of the CDR3: TGTGCCAGCAGTGAAGTAGTGAGATTTTCACCCCTCCACTTT.

The V call is TRBV18, the J call TRBJ2-7; D might be TRBD2 (7 bases). V gave up 6 bases and J gave up 4 bases, with 10 bases separating them. This CDR3 has 12 amino acids. Looked up from germline, CDR1 is KGHSH and CDR2 is LQKENI. The CDR3 nucleotides are TGTGCCAGCTCGAAGGGGGGGTACGAGCAGTACTTC. As protein: CASSKGGYEQYF. The variable domain in full, with the rest retrieved from reference TRBV18 and TRBJ2-7, is NAGVMQNPRHLVRRRGQEARLRCSPMKGHSHVYWYRQLPEEGLKFMVYLQKENIIDESGMPKERFSAEFPKEGPSILRIQQVVRGDSAAYFCASSKGGYEQYFGPGTRLTVT.

The chain carries TRBV18 and TRBJ2-2; 10 bases fit TRBD1. This CDR3 region has 16 residues. The germline gives CDR1 KGHSH, CDR2 LQKENI. V lost 4 bases to trimming and J lost 1 base; unmatched junction nucleotides: 3. CDR3 DNA: TGTGCCAGCTCACGTGGACAGGGGGTGAACACCGGGGAGCTGTTTTTT. It encodes CASSRGQGVNTGELFF. Looking up the rest from reference TRBV18 and TRBJ2-2 gives the full variable domain: NAGVMQNPRHLVRRRGQEARLRCSPMKGHSHVYWYRQLPEEGLKFMVYLQKENIIDESGMPKERFSAEFPKEGPSILRIQQVVRGDSAAYFCASSRGQGVNTGELFFGEGSRLTVL.

The J gene is TRBJ2-5, the V gene TRBV29-1; TRBD2 agrees at 11 bases. The germline V gene has CDR1 SQVTM and CDR2 ANQGSEA. Trimming cost V 5 bases and J 5 bases; bases outside gene matches: 4. This CDR3 is built from 13 residues. CDR3 DNA: TGCAGCGTTCTTCTAGCGGGGGGTGAGACCCAGTACTTC. Encoded protein: CSVLLAGGETQYF.

The V gene is TRBV9, the J gene TRBJ2-7; 9 nucleotides match TRBD1. J lost 2 bases, V lost 3 bases, and 3 bases had no gene match. This CDR3 is built from 14 residues. From germline, CDR1 is SGDLS and CDR2 YYNGEE. CDR3 loop: CASSDGTGPYEQYF. In DNA form, the CDR3 reads TGTGCCAGCAGCGACGGGACAGGGCCCTACGAGCAGTACTTC.

This chain uses TRBV28 with TRBJ2-7, with 8 bases lining up with TRBD1. The V and J ends lost 3 bases and 1 base, in that order; junction bases with no gene match: 2. Germline V gene lookup returns CDR1 MDHEN and CDR2 SYDVKM. This CDR3 is 14 amino acids long. CDR3 sequence reads: CASSFDRGSYEQYF. CDR3 bases: TGTGCCAGCAGTTTTGACAGGGGTTCCTACGAGCAGTACTTC.